This entry features one T cell receptor beta chain sequence. The antigen remains undetermined. Clones were read by immunoSEQ multiplex PCR, and TCRdb kept only the in-frame ones, dropping some. Of more than 95,000 clones in the sample, about 93% were seen once. These data come from a study of graft-versus-host responses after intestinal transplantation. Turning to the study itself: Every transplant recipient was induced with anti-thymocyte globulin, then maintained on tacrolimus and steroids for two to four years.

Germline lookup yields CDR1 SGHTS and CDR2 YDEGEE. This CDR3 region has 15 residues. Unmatched junction bases numbered 9, after V lost 4 bases and J lost 2 bases. Study-level points and caveats: Graft-donor T cell macrochimerism coincided with high graft-versus-host to host-versus-graft clonal ratios in allografts.

This receptor was taken from a human donor who received an intestinal transplant. The sequences come from unstimulated CD4+ T cells sorted from spleen or lymph node cells, collected before intestinal transplant. The chain is built from TRBV5-8 and TRBJ2-7, with 7 bases fitting TRBD1. CDR3 protein: CASSAGTASTYEQYF. The CDR3 nucleotides read TGTGCCAGCAGCGCCGGGACAGCCTCCACCTACGAGCAGTACTTC. The full variable domain, in which reference TRBV5-8 and TRBJ2-7 provide the parts outside the CDR3, is EAGVTQSPTHLIKTRGQQATLRCSPISGHTSVYWYQQALGLGLQFLLWYDEGEERNRGNFPPRFSGRQFPNYSSELNVNALELEDSALYLCASSAGTASTYEQYFGPGTRLTVT.